The present T cell receptor beta chain was sequenced within a study of Ad26.COV2.S vaccination and SARS-CoV-2 variants. TCRdb's copy holds only in-frame clones and misses some; the assay was immunoSEQ multiplex PCR. The data show some 480,000 clones, around 88% seen once. The treatment was: some 20 received Ad26.COV2.S at low or high dose, single or two shots; 5 received placebo; per-sample allocation not given. Samples came from day 63 after the first vaccine or placebo injection. Germline V lookup: CDR1 SGHAT, CDR2 FQNNGV. The trim removed 6 bases at V and 4 bases at J, leaving 9 bases unmatched. The CDR3 is 16 amino acids.

The clonotype was recovered from a person aged 18 to 59 who received the Ad26.COV2.S COVID-19 vaccine or a placebo. The V and J genes are TRBV11-2 and TRBJ2-7; TRBD2 matches at 13 bases. The sequences come from peripheral blood, collected in a trial of Ad26.COV2.S vaccine versus placebo. CDR3 nucleotides: TGTGCCAGCAGTCGGGGGACTAGCGGGAACATTTACGAGCAGTACTTC. Protein product: CASSRGTSGNIYEQYF.